Below are 22 T cell receptor beta chains sequenced from a single sample in a study of T-cell memory formation after mild COVID-19. Each CDR3 protein is one row after TCRdb ran MiXCR on the 5' RACE reads. The sample has about 160,000 distinct CDR3 sequences; 30% to 35% are singletons. Sequenced: PBMCs or a T cell subset sorted from them (not recorded which). These receptor sequences come from an adult woman who had mild COVID-19 (a few samples of this study predate the infection). Cell type and time point are not known.

This chain joins TRBV20-1 and TRBJ2-5, with D unclear. Germline V gene lookup returns CDR1 DFQATT and CDR2 SNEGSKA (reference sequence). This CDR3 contains 15 residues. V lost 1 base and J 4 bases, leaving 16 bases between the germline ends. The CDR3 reads CSARGSRDHLETQYF. CDR3 bases: TGCAGTGCTAGAGGGTCCCGAGACCACCTAGAGACCCAGTACTTC.

V usage is TRBV6-2 or TRBV6-3 and J usage is TRBJ2-7; D is perhaps TRBD1 (5 bases). Trimming cost V 7 bases and J 2 bases, with 18 bases left between them. CDR1 is MNHEY and CDR2 is SVGEGT in the germline V gene. There are 15 residues in the CDR3. CDR3 nucleotide sequence: TGTGCCAGCACCACCGCAGGGTACCGAACCTACGAGCAGTACTTC. Its protein is CASTTAGYRTYEQYF.

The chain employs TRBV7-6 and TRBJ1-6, with D maybe TRBD1 (6 bases). The V and J ends lost 5 bases and 5 bases respectively, with 7 bases between them. CDR1 is SGHVS and CDR2 is FNYEAQ in the germline V gene. The CDR3 is 13 residues long. CDR3 protein: CASSHRDNSPLHF. The CDR3 DNA follows: TGTGCCAGCAGCCACAGGGATAATTCACCCCTCCACTTT.

The chain recombines TRBV5-1 with TRBJ2-1, with D possibly called TRBD1 or TRBD2 (5 bases each). This CDR3 has 15 residues. Trimming took off 0 bases at V and 8 bases at J, with 15 bases between the two ends. The germline V gene encodes CDR1 SGHRS and CDR2 YFSETQ. CDR3 sequence: CASSLARDPAYEQFF. The CDR3 coding sequence is TGCGCCAGCAGCTTGGCGAGGGACCCCGCCTATGAGCAGTTCTTC.

The V and J genes are TRBV5-1 and TRBJ2-5; possibly TRBD1 or TRBD2 for D (5 bases each). Germline CDR1 SGHRS, CDR2 YFSETQ. The CDR3 covers 16 residues. The ends were cut back, 3 bases at V and 3 bases at J, with 18 bases in the middle. CDR3 nucleotides: TGCGCCAGCAGCTCGAGACAGAGAGGGGCCGAAGAGACCCAGTACTTC. It encodes CASSSRQRGAEETQYF.

V gene TRBV20-1 combines with J gene TRBJ1-3; D gene unclear. The CDR3 is 13 amino acids. With 4 bases removed from V and 4 bases from J, the gap between germline ends came to 11 bases. In germline, CDR1 is DFQATT, CDR2 SNEGSKA (reference sequence). CDR3 DNA: TGCAGTGCTACTTCGTCCGCGGGAAACACCATATATTTT. Protein: CSATSSAGNTIYF.

This clonotype has a handful of counts. The chain combines TRBV5-1 with TRBJ2-3, with 8 bases lining up with TRBD1. The CDR3 sequence is 15 residues long. J gave up 4 bases and V 0 bases, and 4 bases lay outside the gene matches. Germline CDR1 reads SGHRS; CDR2 reads YFSETQ. CDR3 in amino acids: CASSLATGGSDTQYF. CDR3 nucleotides: TGCGCCAGCAGCTTGGCCACAGGGGGGTCAGATACGCAGTATTTT.

This clonotype has a handful of counts. The chain carries TRBV7-2 and TRBJ1-5; 7 bases are shared with TRBD1. The junction had 7 bases not matched to a gene; V was cut back by 5 bases and J by 0 bases. The CDR3 covers 16 residues. CDR1 and CDR2 (germline): SGHTA, FQGNSA. CDR3 nucleotides: TGTGCCAGCAGCCGCGGGACAGTTAATAGCAATCAGCCCCAGCATTTT. Its translation is CASSRGTVNSNQPQHF.

This clonotype was detected a few times. The chain joins TRBV7-2 to TRBJ1-5; D is undetermined. Trimming removed 3 bases from V and 6 bases from J, with 9 bases in between. This CDR3 comprises 13 residues. Per germline, CDR1 SGHTA and CDR2 FQGNSA. The CDR3 region is CASSFNRGQPQHF. The CDR3 nucleotides read TGTGCCAGCAGCTTCAACCGGGGTCAGCCCCAGCATTTT.

The gene calls are TRBV4-3 and TRBJ2-1, with D unresolved. From germline, CDR1 is LGHNA and CDR2 YSLEER. The CDR3 consists of 13 residues. V lost 0 bases and J 5 bases, leaving 5 bases between the germline ends. CDR3 in amino acids: CASSQEPHNEQFF. DNA for the CDR3: TGCGCCAGCAGCCAAGAACCACACAATGAGCAGTTCTTC.

V gene TRBV10-3 combines with J gene TRBJ2-3, with TRBD2 matching 7 bases. Looked up from germline, CDR1 is ENHRY and CDR2 is SYGVKD. The CDR3 contains 17 residues. With V trimmed by 2 bases and J by 0 bases, 8 bases remained unmatched. CDR3 DNA sequence: TGTGCCATCAGTGAGGTGGCTAGCGGACCTAGCACAGATACGCAGTATTTT. Its protein product is CAISEVASGPSTDTQYF.

This chain links TRBV3-1 with TRBJ1-1, with D possibly being TRBD1 (6 bases). The CDR3 has 12 amino acids. V shed 3 bases and J shed 10 bases, with 12 bases lying between them. In germline, CDR1 is LGHDT, CDR2 YNNKEL (reference sequence). The CDR3 DNA reads TGTGCCAGCAGCCATTCGACAGGTGGAGCTTTCTTT. Translated: CASSHSTGGAFF.

V is TRBV30 and J is TRBJ2-7; 8 bases map to TRBD2. Looked up from germline, CDR1 is GTSNPN and CDR2 is SVGIG (reference sequence). The CDR3 consists of 13 residues. J gave up 3 bases and V 1 base, and 2 bases lay outside the gene matches. CDR3 in amino acids: CAWSDLAGYEQYF. The CDR3 bases are TGTGCCTGGAGTGATCTAGCGGGCTACGAGCAGTACTTC.

The chain uses TRBV12-3 or TRBV12-4 and TRBJ1-1, with D maybe TRBD1 (5 bases). The CDR3 loop spans 12 amino acids. V lost 8 bases to trimming and J lost 1 base, with 8 bases between them. The CDR3 DNA reads as TGTGCCAGCGGCCAGGGGAACACTGAAGCTTTCTTT. This gives the protein CASGQGNTEAFF.

Only a few counts were recorded for this clonotype. CDR3 sequence reads: CASSLAWGRQGTDTQYF. CDR3 sequence (DNA): TGTGCCAGCAGCTTAGCGTGGGGGAGACAGGGGACAGATACGCAGTATTTT. This chain connects TRBV7-2 to TRBJ2-3; 8 bases fit TRBD1. Germline V CDR1 and CDR2: SGHTA, FQGNSA. The V and J ends lost 0 bases and 3 bases, in that order; junction bases with no gene match: 8. The CDR3 totals 17 residues.

This clonotype has just a few counts. This CDR3 reads CASRGTSGGLSSYNEQFF. The CDR3 coding sequence is TGTGCCAGCAGAGGGACTAGCGGGGGCCTAAGCTCCTACAATGAGCAGTTCTTC. The chain recombines TRBV6-5 with TRBJ2-1; 14 bases agree with TRBD2. V dropped 6 bases and J dropped 0; count of bases not matched to a gene: 7. CDR3 size: 18 residues. The V gene's germline CDR1 is MNHEY and CDR2 SVGAGI.

CDR3 nucleotide sequence: TGTGCCAGCAGCTTAAGAGGACAGGGTTTCCACGAGCAGTACTTC. It specifies CASSLRGQGFHEQYF. The chain carries TRBV7-9 and TRBJ2-7, with TRBD1 matching 8 bases. The V gene end was trimmed by 2 bases and the J gene end by 5 bases; junction bases not matched to a gene: 8. Germline lookup yields CDR1 SEHNR and CDR2 FQNEAQ (reference sequence). The CDR3 runs to 15 residues.

There are a few counts of this clonotype. The V call is TRBV14, the J call TRBJ2-5; maybe TRBD1 (5 bases). The V gene's germline CDR1 is SGHDN and CDR2 FVKESK. This CDR3 has 14 amino acids. Trimming removed 0 bases from V and 5 bases from J, with 10 bases in between. CDR3 protein: CASSQDRVTETQYF. The CDR3 DNA reads as TGTGCCAGCAGCCAAGACAGGGTAACGGAGACCCAGTACTTC.

This clonotype turned up a few times. The V gene is TRBV5-4, the J gene TRBJ2-3; 10 bases agree with TRBD1. Trimming removed 4 bases from V and 5 bases from J; junction bases left unmatched: 4. Germline CDR1 reads SGHNT; CDR2 reads YYREEE (reference sequence). CDR3 size: 14 residues. In DNA, the CDR3 is TGTGCCAGCAGCCGGACAGGGGGGGAAGATACGCAGTATTTT. As protein: CASSRTGGEDTQYF.

J is TRBJ1-2 and V is TRBV25-1, with D possibly matching TRBD1 (5 bases). V lost 3 bases and J 6 bases, leaving 20 bases between the germline ends. This CDR3 is built from 16 residues. The germline V gene has CDR1 MGHDK and CDR2 SYGVNS. The chain's CDR3 is CASSDLGVRGENGYTF. CDR3 bases: TGTGCCAGCAGTGACCTGGGGGTAAGGGGTGAGAATGGCTACACCTTC.

This clonotype was recorded a few times. The J gene is TRBJ1-5, the V gene TRBV12-3 or TRBV12-4, with TRBD1 as a possible D gene (5 bases). This CDR3 has 13 amino acids. V was cut by 4 bases and J by 6 bases, with 10 bases left in between. The CDR3 nucleotides read TGTGCCAGCAGTTCTGAGGGGTCTCAGCCCCAGCATTTT. Its protein is CASSSEGSQPQHF.

The gene calls are TRBV24-1 and TRBJ2-7; D is unclear. CDR3 size: 13 residues. Germline V gene data show CDR1 as KGHDR and CDR2 as SFDVKD. The V and J ends lost 0 bases and 4 bases respectively, with 6 bases between them. CDR3 protein: CATSDLNNYEQYF. CDR3 in DNA: TGTGCCACCAGTGATTTGAACAATTACGAGCAGTACTTC.